This TCR beta chain derives from a study of T cell repertoires in cytomegalovirus infection. Concerning this clonotype: Its antigen is not known.

Deletions cut 3 bases from V and 6 bases from J, with 15 bases between. The CDR3 spans 15 residues. Per the germline V gene, CDR1 is MGHRA and CDR2 is YSYEKL. One entry per CDR3 protein, called by TCRdb with MiXCR from the reads. The table lists some 480,000 distinct CDR3 sequences, roughly 34% of them singletons. The chain joins TRBV4-1 to TRBJ2-1; the D call may be TRBD1 or TRBD2 (5 bases each). This clonotype was obtained from a human donor in good health (CMV status not recorded). Some clones in this sample may be carry-over from other donors' samples. This sample comprised cultured PBMCs, obtained from culture after CMV antigen stimulation. The CDR3 DNA is TGCGCCAGCAGCCAGGGACCGCTAGGGTCCAATGAGCAGTTCTTC. Its protein product is CASSQGPLGSNEQFF.